These 18 T cell receptor beta chains were sequenced from one sample in a study of T cells in women clearing cervical HPV infection. Sequencing was performed with immunoSEQ multiplex PCR; in TCRdb, only in-frame clones are kept and a portion is missing. The sample table includes under 45,000 clones. Sequences were obtained from blood buffy coat. All receptors come from a woman between 18 and 69 years old with a cervical HPV16 infection that either progressed to CIN3+ or cleared (not recorded which).

Turning to this clone: Coverage ceases 3 residues before the CDR3 finishes, and the germline J gene fills in the end. This rearrangement joins TRBV7-9 to TRBJ2-4; D is perhaps TRBD1 (6 bases). The length of the CDR3 is 15 residues. Germline CDR1 SEHNR, CDR2 FQNEAQ (reference sequence). This CDR3 is CASSLRETGQSGQYF. Partial CDR3 DNA: TGTGCCAGCAGCTTAAGGGAGACAGGCCAGAGTGGT.

Of note for this clone: The sequence runs out 3 residues before the end of the CDR3; the remainder is reconstructed from the germline J gene. This sequence joins TRBV2 and TRBJ1-4; 7 bases fit TRBD1. The CDR3 extends over 13 amino acids. Losses at the gene ends were 8 bases for V and 10 bases for J; bases not matched to a gene: 10. CDR1 is SNHLY, CDR2 FYNNEI, per germline. CDR3 DNA, as far as it was read: TGTGCCAGCGGAACCGGGACAGTGGGAAAA. Translated: CASGTGTVGK. The complete CDR3 reads CASGTGTVGKLFF.

For this clone: The CDR3 goes on 3 residues after the read ends, and that part is filled in from the germline J gene. The V and J genes are TRBV7-9 and TRBJ1-2; D gene uncertain. This CDR3 has 12 residues. Germline V gives CDR1 SEHNR, CDR2 FQNEAQ (reference sequence). The DNA read from the CDR3 is TGTGCCAGCAGCTCGCCGTCGGGTGAC. It codes for CASSSPSGD. The entire CDR3 protein reads CASSSPSGDYTF.

The part of the CDR3 DNA that was read is TGTGCCTGGAGTGCCGACAGGAAGAATGAG. Protein product: CAWSADRKNE. The whole CDR3 sequence is CAWSADRKNEQFF. V usage is TRBV30 and J usage is TRBJ2-1; a weak D match, TRBD1 (6 bases). The CDR3 goes on 3 residues after the read ends, and that part is filled in from the germline J gene. The CDR3 is made up of 13 amino acids. Germline V gene lookup returns CDR1 GTSNPN and CDR2 SVGIG (reference sequence). Trimming took off 1 base at V and 7 bases at J, with 11 bases between the two ends.

Comments on this clone: The CDR3 extends 3 residues past the end of the read, so its final part is completed from the germline J gene. V usage is TRBV2 and J usage is TRBJ2-1; D unclear. Germline V gene lookup returns CDR1 SNHLY and CDR2 FYNNEI. Trimming removed 0 bases from V and 7 bases from J, with 10 bases in between. The CDR3 covers 14 residues. The CDR3 is CASSEAQVGNEQFF. CDR3 DNA, as far as it was read: TGTGCCAGCAGTGAAGCGCAGGTAGGGAATGAG.

As to this clone: The read ends 3 residues shy of where the CDR3 ends; the end is completed using the germline J gene. The chain joins TRBV5-6 to TRBJ1-2; 7 nucleotides line up with TRBD1. The V and J ends lost 3 bases and 3 bases, in that order; junction bases with no gene match: 5. CDR3 length equals 14 residues. Germline CDR1 reads SGHDT; CDR2 reads YYEEEE. The CDR3 here is CASSSGQTYYGYTF. The sequenced CDR3 bases are TGTGCCAGCAGCTCGGGACAGACTTACTATGGC. The full variable domain, in which reference TRBV5-6 and TRBJ1-2 provide the parts outside the CDR3, is DAGVTQSPTHLIKTRGQQVTLRCSPKSGHDTVSWYQQALGQGPQFIFQYYEEEERQRGNFPDRFSGHQFPNYSSELNVNALLLGDSALYLCASSSGQTYYGYTFGSGTRLTVV.

Comments on this clone: With the read ending 3 residues before the CDR3 end, the germline J gene is used to fill in that end. V gene TRBV4-2 combines with J gene TRBJ2-7; D is unclear. Germline CDR1 is LGHNA and CDR2 is YNFKEQ. V gave up 0 bases and J gave up 6 bases, with 9 bases separating them. This CDR3 region has 13 residues. The chain's CDR3 is CASSQDTQAEQYF. Incomplete CDR3 DNA: TGTGCCAGCAGCCAAGATACCCAAGCCGAG.

The sequenced CDR3 bases are TGTGCCAGCAGCTTAACCCACAGTTCTATGGAC. Translated: CASSLTHSSMD. The entire CDR3 protein is CASSLTHSSMDYTF. V usage is TRBV7-3 and J usage is TRBJ1-2; D not certain. The CDR3 end lies 3 residues beyond the end of the read and is filled in from the germline J gene. Germline loops: CDR1 SGHTA, CDR2 FQGTGA. The length of the CDR3 is 14 residues.

Concerning this clone: The read ends 3 residues early relative to the CDR3; the germline J gene fills the gap. The V gene is TRBV19, the J gene TRBJ2-3; 8 bases line up with TRBD1. J was trimmed by 4 bases and V by 3 bases; bases with no gene match: 3. From germline, CDR1 is LNHDA and CDR2 SQIVND (reference sequence). The CDR3 has 14 residues. The CDR3 here is CASSIGQGPDTQYF. The sequenced CDR3 bases are TGTGCCAGTAGTATCGGACAGGGTCCAGATACG.

Of note for this clone: The read ends 3 residues early relative to the CDR3; the germline J gene fills the gap. The V gene is TRBV19, the J gene TRBJ2-3; the match to TRBD1 covers 7 bases. This CDR3 contains 14 residues. The germline gives CDR1 LNHDA, CDR2 SQIVND (reference sequence). CDR3 in amino acids: CASMGQFSNQPQYF. The covered CDR3 bases are TGTGCCAGTATGGGACAGTTTAGCAATCAGCCG. The full variable domain, rest sourced from reference TRBV19 and TRBJ2-3, is DGGITQSPKYLFRKEGQNVTLSCEQNLNHDAMYWYRQDPGQGLRLIYYSQIVNDFQKGDIAEGYSVSREKKESFPLTVTSAQKNPTAFYLCASMGQFSNQPQYFGPGTRLTVL.

On this clone itself: The CDR3 is cut off 3 residues early in the read; its end comes from the germline J gene. The rearrangement links TRBV19 to TRBJ1-1, with D unresolved. Between the trimmed V and J ends, which lost 2 bases and 5 bases, there was a span of 12 bases. The CDR3 sequence is 14 residues long. The V gene's germline CDR1 is LNHDA and CDR2 SQIVND (reference sequence). CDR3 DNA (partial): TGTGCCAGTAGTATACCGCCACAGAGGACTGAA. It encodes CASSIPPQRTE. The full CDR3 reads CASSIPPQRTEAFF.

This CDR3 reads CASRPAGAETQYF. CDR3 bases read: TGTGCCAGCAGGCCAGCGGGGGCCGAGACC. The gene calls are TRBV2 and TRBJ2-5, with 8 bases lining up with TRBD2. The read ends 3 residues before the CDR3 terminus; that terminus is restored from the germline J gene. The CDR3 sequence is 13 residues long. V shed 6 bases, J shed 5 bases, and the junction held 5 bases outside the gene matches. The germline gives CDR1 SNHLY, CDR2 FYNNEI.

CDR3 residues: CASSLVGGAYEQYF. The CDR3 DNA, read in part, is TGTGCCAGCAGCTTAGTCGGCGGAGCCTACGAG. The chain carries TRBV7-9 and TRBJ2-7; D is undetermined. The sequence runs out 3 residues before the end of the CDR3; the remainder is reconstructed from the germline J gene. V was pared by 1 base and J by 2 bases, with 9 bases between. The CDR3 spans 14 residues. CDR1 is SEHNR, CDR2 FQNEAQ, per germline (reference sequence). Combining the CDR3 with reference TRBV7-9 and TRBJ2-7 gives the whole variable domain DTGVSQNPRHKITKRGQNVTFRCDPISEHNRLYWYRQTLGQGPEFLTYFQNEAQLEKSRLLSDRFSAERPKGSFSTLEIQRTEQGDSAMYLCASSLVGGAYEQYFGPGTRLTVT.

Comment on this clone: The read finishes 3 residues shy of the CDR3 end, and the germline J gene is used to complete it. The chain links TRBV5-6 to TRBJ2-5, with D possibly TRBD1 on 5 matching bases. This CDR3 comprises 15 residues. In germline, CDR1 is SGHDT, CDR2 YYEEEE. V lost 0 bases to trimming and J lost 4 bases, with 13 bases between them. This CDR3 reads CASSLARVGRETQYF. The covered CDR3 bases are TGTGCCAGCAGCTTGGCCAGGGTAGGACGAGAGACC.

To note about this clone: With the read ending 3 residues before the CDR3 end, the germline J gene is used to fill in that end. The V gene is TRBV5-1, the J gene TRBJ2-1, with 8 bases fitting TRBD2. Germline V gene sequence: CDR1 SGHRS, CDR2 YFSETQ. The V segment lost 8 bases and the J segment 5 bases; nucleotides outside the gene matches: 9. The CDR3 consists of 14 residues. CDR3 loop: CASTFGTSDNEQFF. CDR3 DNA (partial): TGCGCCAGTACGTTTGGGACTAGTGACAATGAG.

To note about this clone: Read sequence stops 3 residues before the CDR3 end, and the germline J gene provides the missing end. The chain couples TRBV30 to TRBJ2-7; weak D call: TRBD1 (5 bases). Germline-derived CDR1 and CDR2 are GTSNPN and SVGIG (reference sequence). This CDR3 has 14 residues. Between the trimmed V and J ends, which lost 0 bases and 3 bases, there was a span of 12 bases. The CDR3 sequence is CAWSVRVRDYEQYF. The sequenced part of the CDR3 DNA is TGTGCCTGGAGTGTACGAGTCAGGGACTACGAG. Using reference TRBV30 and TRBJ2-7 for the parts outside the CDR3, the full variable domain is SQTIHQWPATLVQPVGSPLSLECTVEGTSNPNLYWYRQAAGRGLQLLFYSVGIGQISSEVPQNLSASRPQDRQFILSSKKLLLSDSGFYLCAWSVRVRDYEQYFGPGTRLTVT.

As to this clone: The CDR3 end is not reached by the read, which stops 3 residues before it; the germline J gene fills it in. The rearrangement links TRBV2 to TRBJ1-4; no reliable D call. Germline V gene sequence: CDR1 SNHLY, CDR2 FYNNEI. The CDR3 has 13 amino acids. Between the trimmed V and J ends, which lost 6 bases and 5 bases, there was a span of 10 bases. The CDR3 sequence is CASRRGINEKLFF. The sequenced CDR3 bases are TGTGCCAGCAGGAGAGGCATAAATGAAAAA.

Concerning this clone itself: The DNA ends 3 residues before the CDR3 does, and the rest of the CDR3 is filled in from the germline J gene. The rearrangement links TRBV7-2 to TRBJ1-2; tentatively, D is TRBD1 (5 bases). This CDR3 comprises 15 residues. Germline CDR1 SGHTA, CDR2 FQGNSA. CDR3: CASSLRRGGTGEYTF. CDR3 DNA, as far as it was read: TGTGCCAGCAGCTTACGGCGGGGTGGGACCGGCGAA.